Listed below are T cell receptor beta chains from one sample, sequenced in a study of CD8 T cells in ankylosing spondylitis. TCRdb reprocessed the 5' RACE reads via MiXCR and lists one record per CDR3 protein. The table shows fewer than 400,000 distinct CDR3 sequences, with over 12% occurring only once. The sequenced sample was blood, either unsorted or a sorted T cell fraction (not recorded which). Every receptor here comes from a male donor with ankylosing spondylitis or in good health (not recorded which). Both conserved end residues are part of each CDR3. The D gene is left open where the match is weak. Size is stated for part of the rows, as once, few or many counts, or as a class when the clone is expanded.

TRBD2	TRBV9	TRBJ2-1	-	CASSPLGGSYNEQFF	TGTGCCAGCAGCCCTTTGGGCGGGAGCTACAATGAGCAGTTCTTC
-	TRBV2	TRBJ2-1	-	CASSPPLTYGEQFF	TGTGCCAGCAGCCCACCCTTGACATATGGTGAGCAGTTCTTC
TRBD2	TRBV18	TRBJ2-5	-	CASSPTGTSGKETQYF	TGTGCCAGCTCACCCACCGGGACTAGCGGTAAAGAGACCCAGTACTTC
-	TRBV12-3/TRBV12-4	TRBJ2-2	-	CASSRLGATNTGELFF	TGTGCCAGCAGCCGTCTCGGGGCTACGAACACCGGGGAGCTGTTTTTT
-	TRBV5-1	TRBJ2-1	few	CASSPPGLSLNEQFF	TGCGCCAGCAGCCCGCCCGGACTATCGCTAAATGAGCAGTTCTTC
-	TRBV5-1	TRBJ2-6	once	CASSLAYTHGSGANVLTF	TGCGCCAGCAGCTTGGCCTACACCCATGGGTCTGGGGCCAACGTCCTGACTTTC
-	TRBV20-1	TRBJ2-5	few	CSAPISGTLFAGETQYF	TGCAGTGCTCCCATTTCCGGGACACTATTCGCAGGGGAGACCCAGTACTTC
-	TRBV5-1	TRBJ2-6	few	CASSLDPGRNVLTF	TGCGCCAGCAGCTTGGACCCGGGACGCAACGTCCTGACTTTC
TRBD2	TRBV5-1	TRBJ2-1	few	CASSPPLAGGKNEQFF	TGCGCCAGCAGCCCACCACTAGCGGGGGGGAAGAATGAGCAGTTCTTC
TRBD1	TRBV6-2/TRBV6-3	TRBJ2-7	-	CASIKTGAYSYEQYF	TGTGCCAGCATTAAGACAGGGGCATACTCCTACGAGCAGTACTTC
-	TRBV30	TRBJ2-1	-	CAWTRLNEQFF	TGTGCCTGGACTAGGCTCAATGAGCAGTTCTTC
TRBD1	TRBV24-1	TRBJ2-2	-	CATSAGQAPGELFF	TGTGCCACCAGTGCGGGACAGGCTCCTGGGGAGCTGTTTTTT
-	TRBV29-1	TRBJ2-7	many	CSAAGQGYEQYF	TGCAGCGCCGCCGGGCAGGGCTACGAGCAGTACTTC
-	TRBV29-1	TRBJ1-1	few	CSVAAAGNTEAFF	TGCAGCGTTGCAGCGGCAGGGAACACTGAAGCTTTCTTT
-	TRBV12-3/TRBV12-4	TRBJ2-3	-	CAICLDRGGPRNTDTQYF	TGTGCCATCTGTTTAGATCGGGGAGGCCCGAGAAACACAGATACGCAGTATTTT
TRBD2	TRBV4-1	TRBJ2-4	few	CASSQDRGTSGAKLAKNIQYF	TGCGCCAGCAGCCAAGATCGCGGAACTAGCGGTGCCAAGTTAGCCAAAAACATTCAGTACTTC
TRBD1	TRBV6-5	TRBJ2-1	-	CASSYLDRVGNEQFF	TGTGCCAGCAGTTACCTCGACAGGGTGGGGAATGAGCAGTTCTTC
TRBD2	TRBV20-1	TRBJ2-1	-	CSGGLAGSYNEQFF	TGCAGTGGGGGGCTAGCGGGATCCTACAATGAGCAGTTCTTC
TRBD1	TRBV3-1	TRBJ1-1	-	CASSFGPRGEAFF	TGTGCCAGCAGCTTCGGGCCCAGGGGGGAAGCTTTCTTT
TRBD1	TRBV12-3/TRBV12-4	TRBJ1-4	-	CASSPPGTGREKLFF	TGTGCCAGCAGTCCGCCGGGGACAGGGAGAGAAAAACTGTTTTTT
-	TRBV29-1	TRBJ1-1	-	CSVTLGGGGWTEAFF	TGCAGCGTTACCCTAGGGGGGGGGGGCTGGACTGAAGCTTTCTTT
-	TRBV7-9	TRBJ1-2	few	CASSENGLYGYTF	TGTGCCAGCAGCGAAAACGGCCTCTATGGCTACACCTTC
TRBD2	TRBV20-1	TRBJ2-1	-	CSARRTSGPYNEQFF	TGCAGTGCAAGACGGACTAGCGGGCCCTACAATGAGCAGTTCTTC
-	TRBV9	TRBJ1-1	many	CASSVEMSGEAFF	TGTGCCAGCAGCGTAGAGATGTCGGGAGAAGCTTTCTTT
-	TRBV3-1	TRBJ1-2	few	CASSQPLTGPYGYTF	TGTGCCAGCAGCCAACCCTTGACAGGACCCTATGGCTACACCTTC
-	TRBV11-2	TRBJ2-6	-	CASSQIRRTGVGGANVLTF	TGTGCCAGCAGCCAGATACGTAGGACGGGGGTAGGGGGGGCCAACGTCCTGACTTTC
TRBD2	TRBV11-2	TRBJ2-3	few	CASSSLKGLAGGVSTDTQYF	TGTGCCAGCAGCTCCTTAAAGGGACTAGCGGGAGGGGTAAGCACAGATACGCAGTATTTT
TRBD1	TRBV29-1	TRBJ1-2	-	CSVDREDRGSGYTF	TGCAGCGTTGACAGAGAGGACAGGGGTTCTGGCTACACCTTC
TRBD1	TRBV5-1	TRBJ2-3	few	CASSSDRAGGTDTQYF	TGCGCCAGCAGCTCGGACAGGGCTGGTGGCACAGATACGCAGTATTTT
-	TRBV18	TRBJ2-6	few	CASSPPKGSSGANVLTF	TGTGCCAGCTCACCACCGAAGGGGAGCTCTGGGGCCAACGTCCTGACTTTC
TRBD2	TRBV5-1	TRBJ2-1	few	CASSLYRGVTTYNEQFF	TGCGCCAGCAGCTTGTACCGGGGGGTCACCACCTACAATGAGCAGTTCTTC
-	TRBV12-3/TRBV12-4	TRBJ1-1	-	CASSLGGRAFF	TGTGCCAGCAGTTTGGGGGGGCGGGCTTTCTTT
TRBD2	TRBV20-1	TRBJ2-7	few	CSAKDSGGAPNEQYF	TGCAGTGCAAAAGATAGCGGGGGGGCCCCCAACGAGCAGTACTTC
-	TRBV3-1	TRBJ2-2	many	CASSKGFDTGELFF	TGTGCCAGCTCTAAGGGGTTCGACACCGGGGAGCTGTTTTTT
-	TRBV12-3/TRBV12-4	TRBJ2-3	few	CASSLGLGDGDTQYF	TGTGCCAGCAGTTTAGGTCTCGGGGACGGGGATACGCAGTATTTT
-	TRBV4-1	TRBJ1-5	-	CASSQAGTWWPQHF	TGCGCCAGCAGCCAAGCAGGTACCTGGTGGCCCCAGCATTTT
TRBD2	TRBV24-1	TRBJ2-1	few	CATSEAGTSGRLFF	TGTGCCACCAGTGAGGCCGGGACTAGCGGGAGGCTATTCTTC
TRBD2	TRBV7-8	TRBJ2-7	-	CASTRQAGGSGYEQYF	TGTGCCAGCACCCGACAAGCGGGGGGATCGGGTTACGAGCAGTACTTC
-	TRBV5-1	TRBJ2-6	-	CASSLGAVAGANVLTF	TGCGCCAGCAGCCTGGGAGCTGTTGCCGGGGCCAACGTCCTGACTTTC
-	TRBV10-1	TRBJ2-1	few	CASLGSQGEQFF	TGCGCCAGCTTAGGGTCCCAGGGTGAGCAGTTCTTC
-	TRBV6-5	TRBJ2-3	-	CASSYSRGKADTQYF	TGTGCCAGCAGTTACTCGCGCGGGAAAGCAGATACGCAGTATTTT
-	TRBV7-2	TRBJ2-1	-	CASSPSWAGYNEQFF	TGTGCCAGCAGCCCCTCCTGGGCGGGTTACAATGAGCAGTTCTTC
TRBD2	TRBV7-9	TRBJ2-1	-	CASSLGSRGEGREQFF	TGTGCCAGCAGCTTAGGTTCCCGGGGGGAAGGTAGGGAGCAGTTCTTC
-	TRBV6-1	TRBJ1-2	-	CASSDRPRGYYTF	TGTGCCAGCAGTGACCGCCCCCGGGGCTACTACACCTTC
-	TRBV5-4	TRBJ2-3	few	CASSLEVFSTDTQYF	TGTGCCAGCAGCTTGGAGGTATTTAGCACAGATACGCAGTATTTT
-	TRBV25-1	TRBJ1-2	many	CASSADTLISGYTF	TGTGCCAGCAGCGCTGACACCCTCATAAGTGGCTACACCTTC
-	TRBV9	TRBJ1-4	many	CASSGQGGEKLFF	TGTGCCAGCAGCGGTCAGGGCGGGGAAAAACTGTTTTTT
-	TRBV3-1	TRBJ2-7	few	CASGSSREQYF	TGTGCCAGCGGGAGCTCTCGCGAGCAGTACTTC
TRBD1	TRBV13	TRBJ2-1	-	CASSLGQGAAEQFF	TGTGCCAGCAGCTTAGGGCAGGGGGCAGCCGAGCAGTTCTTC
TRBD1	TRBV7-2	TRBJ1-1	-	CASSLGQGAHTEAFF	TGTGCCAGCAGCTTAGGCCAGGGGGCGCACACTGAAGCTTTCTTT
TRBD1	TRBV6-1	TRBJ1-2	many	CASSVEQGGRGYTF	TGTGCCAGCAGTGTCGAACAGGGGGGACGTGGCTACACCTTC
TRBD2	TRBV27	TRBJ2-3	few	CASSSRGSGSTDTQYF	TGTGCCAGCAGTTCGCGGGGTAGCGGGAGCACAGATACGCAGTATTTT